This T cell receptor (beta chain) was captured in a study of blood T cell repertoires in COVID-19. This clone was detected only once. With 3 bases removed from V and 0 bases from J, the gap between germline ends came to 7 bases. The CDR3 runs to 14 residues. The germline V gene has CDR1 MDHEN and CDR2 SYDVKM. Profiling relied on immunoSEQ multiplex PCR, and the TCRdb table lists in-frame clones only, not all of them. The sample includes about 250,000 clones, about 86% of them seen just once. This TCR was sampled from a person aged 70 to 85 with COVID-19, enrolled during active disease. The specimen was peripheral blood. The rearrangement joins TRBV28 to TRBJ2-3; D is unresolved. The CDR3 bases are TGTGCCAGCAGTTTTTCCGGGAGCACAGATACGCAGTATTTT. Translation: CASSFSGSTDTQYF. Complete variable domain (other parts from reference TRBV28 and TRBJ2-3): DVKVTQSSRYLVKRTGEKVFLECVQDMDHENMFWYRQDPGLGLRLIYFSYDVKMKEKGDIPEGYSVSREKKERFSLILESASTNQTSMYLCASSFSGSTDTQYFGPGTRLTVL.